This T cell receptor (beta chain) was sequenced during a study of CD8 T cells in ankylosing spondylitis. Whole-study findings and limits: The authors found the disease-linked clones to be CD8+ and relatively rare in peripheral blood. Matched synovial fluid from ankylosing spondylitis patients was reported to be enriched for disease-linked clones. One TCR beta motif, made up of roughly eight highly homologous variants, appeared characteristic of ankylosing spondylitis blood. A number of the motif variants had already been described in reactive arthritis synovial fluid and blood.

Researchers built TCR beta libraries using quantitative 5'-RACE with molecular barcodes. TCRdb ran MiXCR on the 5' RACE reads and lists one entry per CDR3 protein. The sample lists about 800,000 distinct CDR3 sequences, 12% occurring once. Only a few counts were recorded for this clonotype. What it binds is not known. CDR1 MNHNS and CDR2 SASEGT come from the germline V gene. The CDR3 is 13 amino acids. V shed 6 bases and J shed 1 base, with 10 bases lying between them. This TCR came from a male donor with ankylosing spondylitis. The chain is built from TRBV6-1 and TRBJ2-7; weak D call: TRBD1 (5 bases). The sequenced sample consisted of blood, either unsorted or a sorted T cell fraction (not recorded which). The CDR3 spells CASRAPGSYEQYF. CDR3 bases: TGTGCCAGCAGGGCCCCAGGGTCCTACGAGCAGTACTTC.